This T cell receptor (beta chain) originates from a study of blood T cell repertoires in COVID-19. The CDR3 extends over 14 amino acids. CDR1 is SGHDN, CDR2 FVKESK, per germline. V lost 1 base, J lost 10 bases, and 16 bases lay in between. Generated by immunoSEQ multiplex PCR, the TCRdb table keeps only in-frame clones and is missing some. The sample holds 100,000 to 150,000 clones, 70% to 90% seen once. The origin of this receptor is a man aged 50 to 59 with acute or convalescent COVID-19. This chain joins TRBV14 and TRBJ1-1; D remains unclear. Sequencing used peripheral blood. This CDR3 reads CASSQGYGEVRAFF. CDR3 nucleotides: TGTGCCAGCAGCCAAGGTTATGGGGAGGTTAGAGCTTTCTTT.